These 32 T cell receptor beta chains share one sample of origin, sequenced in a study of T-cell reconstitution after alpha-beta-depleted transplantation in children. TCRbeta library preparation incorporated unique molecular identifiers. One entry per CDR3 protein, called by TCRdb with MiXCR from the PCR reads. Among about 1,000,000 distinct CDR3 sequences listed, less than 30% were seen once. The material was PBMCs, mostly from graft donor cells, obtained 360 days after TCRalphabeta/CD19-depleted stem cell transplant. Receptor source: a boy under two years old who had a stem cell transplant for SCID, so the T cells may come from the graft donor.

There are a few counts of this clonotype. The V call is TRBV12-3 or TRBV12-4, the J call TRBJ2-7; no clear D gene. Trimming shortened V by 2 bases and J by 5 bases, and 7 bases separated the two germline ends. CDR3 length: 12 amino acids. DNA for the CDR3: TGTGCCAGCAGTTTAAGCGTCAACGAGCAGTACTTC. Protein sequence: CASSLSVNEQYF.

This clonotype was counted ten times or more. The J gene is TRBJ1-3, the V gene TRBV9; D gene uncertain. V shed 2 bases and J shed 0 bases, with 9 bases lying between them. Germline CDR1 is SGDLS and CDR2 is YYNGEE. This CDR3 region has 15 residues. The CDR3 loop is CASSVGSTSGNTIYF. The CDR3 coding sequence is TGTGCCAGCAGCGTGGGCTCAACCTCTGGAAACACCATATATTTT. Supplemented by reference TRBV9 and TRBJ1-3, the full variable domain reads DSGVTQTPKHLITATGQRVTLRCSPRSGDLSVYWYQQSLDQGLQFLIQYYNGEERAKGNILERFSAQQFPDLHSELNLSSLELGDSALYFCASSVGSTSGNTIYFGEGSWLTVV.

This clonotype was observed a handful of times. Written as DNA, the CDR3 is TGTGCCAGCAGTCGCGGACTAGCGGGGGGGCACAATGAGCAGTTCTTC. Protein product: CASSRGLAGGHNEQFF. This chain joins TRBV6-1 and TRBJ2-1; 15 bases line up with TRBD2. V lost 5 bases and J lost 5; bases outside the gene matches: 4. The CDR3 consists of 16 residues. The germline CDR1 and CDR2 sequences are MNHNS and SASEGT.

The chain uses TRBV4-1 and TRBJ2-5; 9 nucleotides agree with TRBD2. V trimming: 1 base; J trimming: 5 bases; junction bases outside the gene matches: 5. The CDR3 sequence is 15 residues long. In germline, CDR1 is MGHRA, CDR2 YSYEKL. The CDR3 spells CASSQGGLAKETQYF. CDR3 bases: TGCGCCAGCAGCCAAGGGGGACTAGCAAAGGAGACCCAGTACTTC.

The gene calls are TRBV2 and TRBJ2-3; D ambiguous. Trimming pared 6 bases from V and 5 bases from J, leaving 12 bases between. The CDR3 is made up of 13 amino acids. Germline CDR1 is SNHLY and CDR2 is FYNNEI. CDR3 in amino acids: CASRQDGGDTQYF. CDR3 nucleotide sequence: TGTGCCAGCAGACAAGACGGCGGAGATACGCAGTATTTT.

CDR3 in DNA: TGTGCCAGCAGTAGCCGGGGGGCGAGGACAGAGACCCAGTACTTC. Protein sequence: CASSSRGARTETQYF. This sequence joins TRBV2 and TRBJ2-5; D possibly corresponds to TRBD2 (7 bases). This CDR3 has 15 residues. The V and J ends lost 5 bases and 4 bases respectively, with 17 bases between them. The germline CDR1 and CDR2 sequences are SNHLY and FYNNEI.

This clonotype was counted a few times. CDR3 nucleotide sequence: TGTGCCAGCAGTTTATACGTCTTAGCCCGAGGTAACGAGCAGTACTTC. Protein product: CASSLYVLARGNEQYF. The chain combines TRBV28 with TRBJ2-7, with D hard to call. The CDR3 consists of 16 residues. Germline CDR1 MDHEN, CDR2 SYDVKM. Between the trimmed V and J ends, which lost 1 base and 5 bases, there was a span of 18 bases. Supplemented by reference TRBV28 and TRBJ2-7, the full variable domain reads DVKVTQSSRYLVKRTGEKVFLECVQDMDHENMFWYRQDPGLGLRLIYFSYDVKMKEKGDIPEGYSVSREKKERFSLILESASTNQTSMYLCASSLYVLARGNEQYFGPGTRLTVT.

The chain combines TRBV5-1 with TRBJ2-5; the D is unclear. The germline V gene encodes CDR1 SGHRS and CDR2 YFSETQ. V lost 2 bases and J 5 bases, leaving 10 bases between the germline ends. CDR3 length equals 13 residues. In DNA, the CDR3 is TGCGCCAGCAGCTTCGGCATTCTCGAGACCCAGTACTTC. This gives the protein CASSFGILETQYF.

The J gene is TRBJ2-1, the V gene TRBV12-3 or TRBV12-4; no reliable D call. Trimming took off 1 base at V and 6 bases at J, with 7 bases between the two ends. The CDR3 length is 13 residues. The CDR3 DNA is TGTGCCAGCAGTTTAGACAATCCCAATGAGCAGTTCTTC. Protein product: CASSLDNPNEQFF.

V usage is TRBV5-1 and J usage is TRBJ1-2; tentative D call: TRBD1 (5 bases). V was pared by 0 bases and J by 10 bases, with 13 bases between. CDR1 is SGHRS and CDR2 is YFSETQ in the germline V gene. The length of the CDR3 is 13 residues. As DNA, the CDR3 is TGCGCCAGCAGCTTGGCCGGGCAGGGTGACTACACCTTC. This codes for CASSLAGQGDYTF.

This clonotype turned up a few times. The chain employs TRBV29-1 and TRBJ1-1; no reliable D call. Between the trimmed V and J ends, which lost 8 bases and 4 bases, there was a span of 14 bases. CDR3 length: 12 amino acids. Germline values: CDR1 SQVTM, CDR2 ANQGSEA. CDR3 nucleotide sequence: TGCAGCACCATAAGGTCCAGCACTGAAGCTTTCTTT. Translated: CSTIRSSTEAFF.

This chain connects TRBV4-1 to TRBJ2-7; D uncertain. CDR1 and CDR2 from the germline V gene are MGHRA and YSYEKL. Trimming pared 6 bases from V and 0 bases from J, leaving 15 bases between. The CDR3 spans 15 residues. The CDR3 coding sequence is TGCGCCAGCAGTCCGGAGTTCCCACTCTCCTACGAGCAGTACTTC. This codes for CASSPEFPLSYEQYF.

This clonotype occurred a few times. V usage is TRBV20-1 and J usage is TRBJ1-2; perhaps TRBD1 as D (5 bases). The V and J ends lost 0 bases and 3 bases respectively, with 14 bases between them. This CDR3 spans 15 amino acids. Germline CDR1 and CDR2: DFQATT and SNEGSKA (reference sequence). The CDR3 DNA reads TGCAGTGCTAGAGATCCGCCAGGGTGGGACTATGGCTACACCTTC. Amino acid sequence: CSARDPPGWDYGYTF.

This clonotype was seen more than once but under ten times. The V and J genes are TRBV12-3 or TRBV12-4 and TRBJ1-1; D is ambiguous. The CDR3 totals 15 residues. Trimming took off 6 bases at V and 1 base at J, with 15 bases between the two ends. The CDR3 is CASRGGPAGNTEAFF. The CDR3 DNA follows: TGTGCCAGCAGGGGCGGACCAGCGGGGAACACTGAAGCTTTCTTT.

The chain joins TRBV24-1 to TRBJ1-5; 10 bases are a match to TRBD1. This CDR3 contains 16 residues. The ends lost 3 bases at V and 0 bases at J; junction bases unmatched: 1. Germline V lookup: CDR1 KGHDR, CDR2 SFDVKD. As DNA, the CDR3 is TGTGCCACCAGTGATAGGGACAGGGGTAGCAATCAGCCCCAGCATTTT. Translated: CATSDRDRGSNQPQHF.

The genes are TRBV7-9 and TRBJ2-7, with 7 positions matching TRBD1. Germline CDR1 reads SEHNR; CDR2 reads FQNEAQ (reference sequence). The CDR3 length is 14 residues. The ends lost 8 bases at V and 2 bases at J; junction bases unmatched: 9. Written as DNA, the CDR3 is TGTGCCAGCGGCTACAGGGGTTCCCCCTACGAGCAGTACTTC. It yields the protein CASGYRGSPYEQYF.

This clonotype has more than one count but fewer than ten. The chain recombines TRBV7-9 with TRBJ2-7; the match to TRBD2 covers 10 bases. V lost 5 bases, J lost 2 bases, and 3 bases stayed unmatched. Per germline, CDR1 SEHNR and CDR2 FQNEAQ (reference sequence). The CDR3 loop spans 14 amino acids. CDR3 in amino acids: CASSRTSGTYEQYF. The CDR3 DNA follows: TGTGCCAGCAGCCGGACTAGCGGAACCTACGAGCAGTACTTC.

This clonotype came up a few times. The gene calls are TRBV12-3 or TRBV12-4 and TRBJ1-1; TRBD1 matches 7 bases. The ends lost 3 bases at V and 5 bases at J; junction bases unmatched: 3. The CDR3 length is 13 residues. CDR3: CASSFAGGTEAFF. The CDR3 DNA follows: TGTGCCAGCAGTTTCGCAGGGGGAACTGAAGCTTTCTTT.

This clonotype appeared once. The gene calls are TRBV20-1 and TRBJ1-5; D unresolved. The germline gives CDR1 DFQATT, CDR2 SNEGSKA (reference sequence). The V gene lost 5 bases and the J gene lost 0 bases, with 23 bases spanning the gap. This CDR3 contains 18 residues. The DNA of the CDR3 is TGCAGTGCTCGTTCACGAGTCACCCTTGCATATAGCAATCAGCCCCAGCATTTT. Amino acids: CSARSRVTLAYSNQPQHF.

The CDR3 DNA reads as TGCGCCAGCAGCCGCGAACCTAGCGGGGGGGCCTCACTAACCACTCGGCAGTATTTT. Translated, it gives CASSREPSGGASLTTRQYF. This chain connects TRBV4-1 to TRBJ2-3; the match to TRBD2 covers 12 bases. V lost 4 bases, J lost 11 bases, and 22 bases stayed unmatched. CDR1 and CDR2 (germline): MGHRA, YSYEKL. This CDR3 has 19 residues.

In its sample, this clonotype was seen a few times. The CDR3 protein is CSARDPGQGWEQYF. CDR3 nucleotides: TGCAGTGCTAGAGATCCGGGACAGGGGTGGGAGCAGTACTTC. The chain combines TRBV20-1 with TRBJ2-7, with TRBD1 identical over 10 bases. Germline loops: CDR1 DFQATT, CDR2 SNEGSKA (reference sequence). This CDR3 contains 14 residues. J lost 7 bases, V lost 0 bases, and 6 bases had no gene match.

The chain joins TRBV21-1 to TRBJ2-4; TRBD1 was called by the table and not checked on the DNA. TRBV21-1 corresponds to a pseudogene. This CDR3 comprises 18 residues. CDR3 bases: TGTGCCAGCAGCAAGGGACAGGAACCTAGCCGGGGCAAAAACATTCAGTACTTC. Amino acids: CASSKGQEPSRGKNIQYF.

J is TRBJ2-3 and V is TRBV20-1, with a possible D match to TRBD1 (5 bases). The CDR3 loop spans 13 amino acids. CDR1 is DFQATT and CDR2 is SNEGSKA in the germline V gene (reference sequence). Trimming pared 2 bases from V and 2 bases from J, leaving 8 bases between. In DNA form, the CDR3 reads TGCAGTGCTAGAAGGGGCCCCACAGATACGCAGTATTTT. It translates to CSARRGPTDTQYF.

The rearrangement links TRBV29-1 to TRBJ2-3; no definite D call. The CDR3 has 15 residues. Germline CDR1 reads SQVTM; CDR2 reads ANQGSEA. V lost 3 bases, J lost 5 bases, and 18 bases lay in between. The DNA for the CDR3 is TGCAGCGTTGACAAGTTCGTCGGCCCAGTAGATACGCAGTATTTT. Residues: CSVDKFVGPVDTQYF.

The chain is built from TRBV27 and TRBJ1-4; D not certain. Germline CDR1 MNHEY, CDR2 SMNVEV (reference sequence). V was cut by 1 base and J by 8 bases, with 5 bases left in between. This CDR3 spans 12 amino acids. DNA of the CDR3: TGTGCCAGCAGTTTATTTGGGGAAAAACTGTTTTTT. Its translation is CASSLFGEKLFF.

The gene calls are TRBV12-3 or TRBV12-4 and TRBJ1-1; D is undetermined. The germline V and J ends were trimmed by 6 bases and 2 bases, with 13 bases remaining between them. The CDR3 contains 14 residues. CDR3 bases: TGTGCCAGCAGCCTAGGGTACAGTAACACTGAAGCTTTCTTT. Translating gives CASSLGYSNTEAFF.

The chain is built from TRBV20-1 and TRBJ2-5; D ambiguous. Germline CDR1 is DFQATT and CDR2 is SNEGSKA (reference sequence). The ends were cut back, 1 base at V and 5 bases at J, with 5 bases in the middle. The CDR3 covers 11 residues. The CDR3 DNA reads as TGCAGTGCTAGAGCCTTGGAGACCCAGTACTTC. It specifies CSARALETQYF.

In this sample, this clonotype turned up many times. The CDR3 here is CASSSWTGRTDTQYF. The CDR3, as DNA: TGCGCCAGCAGCTCCTGGACAGGTCGGACAGATACGCAGTATTTT. The rearrangement joins TRBV5-1 to TRBJ2-3, with 7 bases that match TRBD1. This CDR3 has 15 residues. Trimming cost V 3 bases and J 3 bases; bases outside gene matches: 7. Germline V CDR1 and CDR2: SGHRS, YFSETQ. Using reference TRBV5-1 and TRBJ2-3 for the parts outside the CDR3, the full variable domain is KAGVTQTPRYLIKTRGQQVTLSCSPISGHRSVSWYQQTPGQGLQFLFEYFSETQRNKGNFPGRFSGRQFSNSRSEMNVSTLELGDSALYLCASSSWTGRTDTQYFGPGTRLTVL.

The table lists this clonotype with a few counts. The chain carries TRBV6-1 and TRBJ1-6; weak D call: TRBD1 (6 bases). The CDR3 is 13 residues long. Germline V gene sequence: CDR1 MNHNS, CDR2 SASEGT. V lost 5 bases, J lost 13 bases, and 15 bases lay in between. CDR3 bases: TGTGCCAGCAGTACCAGGACAGTGTACCCCCTCCACTTT. Its protein product is CASSTRTVYPLHF.

The DNA for the CDR3 is TGCAGCGTTGCCGGGACTGCCCAAGAGACCCAGTACTTC. As protein: CSVAGTAQETQYF. The chain couples TRBV29-1 to TRBJ2-5, with a tentative D call TRBD2 (6 bases). The CDR3 is 13 amino acids. Trimming pared 4 bases from V and 1 base from J, leaving 10 bases between. In germline, CDR1 is SQVTM, CDR2 ANQGSEA. The full variable domain, with the rest looked up from reference TRBV29-1 and TRBJ2-5, is SAVISQKPSRDICQRGTSLTIQCQVDSQVTMMFWYRQQPGQSLTLIATANQGSEATYESGFVIDKFPISRPNLTFSTLTVSNMSPEDSSIYLCSVAGTAQETQYFGPGTRLLVL.

This clonotype has more than one count but fewer than ten. This sequence joins TRBV7-9 and TRBJ1-1, with D perhaps matching TRBD1 (6 bases). V was shortened by 5 bases and J by 3 bases, with 13 bases between the two germline ends. CDR1 is SEHNR, CDR2 FQNEAQ, per germline (reference sequence). The length of the CDR3 is 14 residues. CDR3 DNA: TGTGCCAGCAGCCTGCCCACAGGGCACACTGAAGCTTTCTTT. It specifies CASSLPTGHTEAFF.

The chain carries TRBV5-1 and TRBJ2-1; the match to TRBD1 covers 10 bases. CDR1 SGHRS and CDR2 YFSETQ come from the germline V gene. J was trimmed by 4 bases and V by 4 bases; bases with no gene match: 8. This CDR3 region has 16 residues. The CDR3 bases are TGCGCCAGCAGCCCGCCGGGGACAGGGGTTTACAATGAGCAGTTCTTC. This translates into CASSPPGTGVYNEQFF.